Below, 25 T cell receptor beta chains from the same sample are listed, as sequenced in a study of identifying expanded T cells in peripheral blood. Data came from immunoSEQ multiplex PCR; TCRdb stores just in-frame clones and leaves some out. The data hold about 54,000 clones, with about nine tenths observed a single time. Sequencing was done on a sample of blood. These receptors came from a person aged 18 to 75 in good health.

Sample share makes this clone medium-sized (0.01 to 0.1%). The V and J genes are TRBV4-2 and TRBJ1-2; D is uncertain. The CDR3 is made up of 14 amino acids. The germline V and J ends were trimmed by 0 bases and 0 bases, with 5 bases remaining between them. Germline values: CDR1 LGHNA, CDR2 YNFKEQ. The CDR3, as DNA: TGTGCCAGCAGCCAAGATCAATCTAACTATGGCTACACCTTC. Amino acids: CASSQDQSNYGYTF.

The chain employs TRBV9 and TRBJ2-1, with TRBD2 matching 7 bases. The CDR3 is 17 residues long. Unmatched junction bases numbered 18, after V lost 2 bases and J lost 10 bases. CDR1 is SGDLS, CDR2 YYNGEE, per germline. CDR3 coding DNA: TGTGCCAGCAGCGTCGACACTAGCGCTACACTTTCAAAAGAGCAGTTCTTC. This encodes CASSVDTSATLSKEQFF.

This chain links TRBV5-1 with TRBJ1-1, with D tentatively TRBD1 (6 bases). The CDR3 contains 15 residues. V was trimmed by 4 bases and J by 4 bases, leaving 17 bases between them. Germline CDR1 and CDR2: SGHRS and YFSETQ. The CDR3: CASSPRDIKFTEAFF. The CDR3 DNA is TGCGCCAGCAGCCCCCGGGACATAAAATTCACTGAAGCTTTCTTT.

Turning to this clone: The junction departs from the called germline gene at one end, perhaps through a read error. The chain uses TRBV7-7 and TRBJ2-5, with 7 positions matching TRBD1. Germline V gives CDR1 SSHAT, CDR2 FNYEAQ (reference sequence). The CDR3 consists of 14 residues. The DNA of the CDR3 is TGTGCTAGCAGCTTATTGGGACAGCAAGAGACCCAGTACTTC. Its translation: CASSLLGQQETQYF.

This chain joins TRBV28 and TRBJ1-1; D call uncertain. Trimming pared 2 bases from V and 3 bases from J, leaving 10 bases between. Germline assignment: CDR1 MDHEN and CDR2 SYDVKM. This CDR3 region has 14 residues. The CDR3 is CASSLNDWYTEAFF. The CDR3 DNA is TGTGCCAGCAGTTTAAACGATTGGTACACTGAAGCTTTCTTT.

V is TRBV12-5 and J is TRBJ1-1; D is unresolved. V was trimmed by 0 bases and J by 4 bases, leaving 15 bases between them. This CDR3 is built from 16 residues. The germline V gene encodes CDR1 LGHNT and CDR2 FRNRAP. In DNA form, the CDR3 reads TGTGCTAGTGGTTTGGTACGTGGGGTTATGAGCACTGAAGCTTTCTTT. Its protein is CASGLVRGVMSTEAFF.

The chain employs TRBV5-1 and TRBJ1-2, with D possibly TRBD1 on 6 matching bases. The CDR3 is 16 amino acids. With 0 bases removed from V and 2 bases from J, the gap between germline ends came to 14 bases. Per the germline V gene, CDR1 is SGHRS and CDR2 is YFSETQ. Here the CDR3 reads CASSLAMPQGNYGYTF. The CDR3 coding sequence is TGCGCCAGCAGCTTGGCCATGCCGCAGGGGAACTATGGCTACACCTTC.

CDR3 amino acids: CASSFIGNYGYTF. CDR3 coding DNA: TGTGCCAGCAGCTTTATCGGAAACTATGGCTACACCTTC. This sequence joins TRBV7-2 and TRBJ1-2; D gene uncertain. V was clipped by 3 bases and J by 2 bases, with 7 bases between them. The CDR3 has 13 residues. CDR1 is SGHTA, CDR2 FQGNSA, per germline.

The chain is built from TRBV28 and TRBJ2-7; D remains ambiguous. V lost 5 bases and J 7 bases, leaving 15 bases between the germline ends. CDR3 length: 13 amino acids. The V gene's germline CDR1 is MDHEN and CDR2 SYDVKM. DNA of the CDR3: TGTGCCAGCAGTGGAGATTTGTCGAGAGAGCAGTACTTC. This sequence encodes CASSGDLSREQYF.

This clone was detected only once. The rearrangement uses TRBV6-1 and TRBJ1-6; 8 bases match TRBD1. This CDR3 is 15 amino acids long. V shed 2 bases, J shed 8 bases, and the junction held 5 bases outside the gene matches. Looked up from germline, CDR1 is MNHNS and CDR2 is SASEGT. The DNA of the CDR3 is TGTGCCAGCAGTGAAATCACAGGGGGGTATTCACCCCTCCACTTT. This encodes CASSEITGGYSPLHF.

This chain uses TRBV10-1 with TRBJ2-6, with TRBD2 as a possible D gene (5 bases). Between the trimmed V and J ends, which lost 3 bases and 3 bases, there was a span of 12 bases. From germline, CDR1 is WNHNN and CDR2 SYGVQD (reference sequence). The CDR3 runs 16 residues. The CDR3 bases are TGCGCCAGCAGTGATGGACTTTTGGGTGGGGCCAACGTCCTGACTTTC. Protein product: CASSDGLLGGANVLTF.

The chain carries TRBV5-4 and TRBJ1-4; a weak D match, TRBD1 (5 bases). The CDR3 is 16 residues long. CDR1 and CDR2 from the germline V gene are SGHNT and YYREEE (reference sequence). V was clipped by 0 bases and J by 7 bases, with 16 bases between them. The CDR3 bases are TGTGCCAGCAGCTTGGATCCGGGGGTGCGGACTGAAAAACTGTTTTTT. Protein product: CASSLDPGVRTEKLFF.

The rearrangement links TRBV6-5 to TRBJ2-1; 10 bases are shared with TRBD2. CDR1 and CDR2 from the germline V gene are MNHEY and SVGAGI. This CDR3 comprises 15 residues. The ends lost 2 bases at V and 3 bases at J; junction bases unmatched: 1. The CDR3 nucleotides are TGTGCCAGCAGTTACAAGCGGGGGGGCTACAATGAGCAGTTCTTC. The encoded protein is CASSYKRGGYNEQFF.

The chain links TRBV19 to TRBJ1-4; unclear D gene. Trimming pared 2 bases from V and 5 bases from J, leaving 12 bases between. This CDR3 comprises 15 residues. Looked up from germline, CDR1 is LNHDA and CDR2 is SQIVND (reference sequence). The CDR3 loop is CASSIPGGGNEKLFF. CDR3 nucleotides: TGTGCCAGTAGTATACCGGGAGGTGGGAATGAAAAACTGTTTTTT.

The V gene is TRBV29-1, the J gene TRBJ2-7, with 7 bases that match TRBD1. The J segment lost 5 bases and the V segment lost 4 bases, leaving 11 bases of the junction unmatched. CDR1 is SQVTM and CDR2 is ANQGSEA in the germline V gene. The CDR3 spans 14 residues. The CDR3 spells CSVGNRGASDEQYF. For the CDR3, the DNA is TGCAGCGTTGGGAACAGGGGAGCAAGTGACGAGCAGTACTTC.

The CDR3 DNA sequence: TGTGCCATCAGATCCCCGGTTGGGGGAGGGCGGAACACTGAAGCTTTCTTT. This codes for CAIRSPVGGGRNTEAFF. The chain carries TRBV10-3 and TRBJ1-1; tentative D call: TRBD1 (5 bases). V dropped 6 bases and J dropped 1 base, with 21 bases sitting between them. Germline CDR1 reads ENHRY; CDR2 reads SYGVKD. The CDR3 is made up of 17 amino acids.

The rearrangement uses TRBV7-2 and TRBJ2-2; the match to TRBD2 covers 9 bases. The V gene's germline CDR1 is SGHTA and CDR2 FQGNSA. The ends lost 1 base at V and 8 bases at J; junction bases unmatched: 8. The CDR3 consists of 16 residues. The CDR3 DNA follows: TGTGCCAGCAGCTTAGGACCTAGCGGGGTAGGAGGGGAGCTGTTTTTT. Translating it yields CASSLGPSGVGGELFF.

This rearrangement joins TRBV7-2 to TRBJ1-6, with D uncertain. V was shortened by 1 base and J by 7 bases, with 14 bases between the two germline ends. CDR1 and CDR2 from the germline V gene are SGHTA and FQGNSA. The CDR3 is 16 amino acids. The CDR3, as DNA: TGTGCCAGCAGCTTAGGCGGTTGGAATCCGAATTCACCCCTCCACTTT. Protein sequence: CASSLGGWNPNSPLHF.

The genes are TRBV10-3 and TRBJ1-5; unclear D gene. Germline V lookup: CDR1 ENHRY, CDR2 SYGVKD. The V end was cut by 3 bases, the J end by 3 bases, with 3 bases between. This CDR3 contains 12 residues. DNA of the CDR3: TGTGCCATCAGTGACCTCAATCAGCCCCAGCATTTT. Amino acids: CAISDLNQPQHF.

Comment on this clone: This specimen includes other DNA sequences encoding the same CDR3. The chain uses TRBV30 and TRBJ1-2; D is uncertain. V dropped 0 bases and J dropped 6 bases, with 5 bases sitting between them. Germline V lookup: CDR1 GTSNPN, CDR2 SVGIG (reference sequence). This CDR3 comprises 11 residues. The CDR3 here is CAWSVGNGYTF. The DNA of the CDR3 is TGTGCCTGGAGTGTTGGGAATGGCTACACCTTC.

This chain joins TRBV20-1 and TRBJ2-5; tentatively, D is TRBD2 (6 bases). Between the trimmed V and J ends, which lost 6 bases and 4 bases, there was a span of 9 bases. Germline CDR1 and CDR2: DFQATT and SNEGSKA (reference sequence). The CDR3 extends over 11 amino acids. The chain's CDR3 is CSARRVETQYF. The CDR3 coding sequence is TGCAGTGCCCGGAGGGTAGAGACCCAGTACTTC.

The V gene is TRBV28, the J gene TRBJ1-3; 9 bases match TRBD1. The germline V gene has CDR1 MDHEN and CDR2 SYDVKM. The CDR3 is 16 residues long. With 3 bases clipped from V and 3 bases from J, the junction kept 6 bases outside the gene matches. The CDR3 nucleotides are TGTGCCAGCAGTTTTAGTTCGACAGGGGGTGGAAACACCATATATTTT. Its protein is CASSFSSTGGGNTIYF.

The chain is built from TRBV18 and TRBJ2-2, with TRBD2 matching over 10 bases. V trimming: 2 bases; J trimming: 1 base; junction bases outside the gene matches: 1. Germline lookup yields CDR1 KGHSH and CDR2 LQKENI. This CDR3 contains 16 residues. The CDR3 here is CASSPGLAENTGELFF. For the CDR3, the DNA is TGTGCCAGCTCACCAGGACTAGCGGAGAACACCGGGGAGCTGTTTTTT. The variable domain in full, with the rest retrieved from reference TRBV18 and TRBJ2-2, is NAGVMQNPRHLVRRRGQEARLRCSPMKGHSHVYWYRQLPEEGLKFMVYLQKENIIDESGMPKERFSAEFPKEGPSILRIQQVVRGDSAAYFCASSPGLAENTGELFFGEGSRLTVL.

This sequence joins TRBV28 and TRBJ2-3; D is tentatively TRBD1 or TRBD2 (5 bases each). The ends were cut back, 4 bases at V and 2 bases at J, with 7 bases in the middle. This CDR3 spans 13 amino acids. Germline V lookup: CDR1 MDHEN, CDR2 SYDVKM. The CDR3 nucleotides are TGTGCCAGCAGTTCAGGGACCACAGATACGCAGTATTTT. It specifies CASSSGTTDTQYF.

This chain joins TRBV28 and TRBJ1-5; no clear D. This CDR3 has 14 residues. Germline CDR1 is MDHEN and CDR2 is SYDVKM. Trimming stripped 7 bases from V and 2 bases from J, with 12 bases between. The DNA for the CDR3 is TGTGCCAGCACCGACTACACTCGCAATCAGCCCCAGCATTTT. Amino acids: CASTDYTRNQPQHF.